This TCR beta chain originates from a study of persistence of HIV-infected CD4 T cells. Notes on the study in general: Degenerate expanded CDR3beta sequences were enriched among CMV- and Gag-responding cells.

Germline V gives CDR1 KGHSH, CDR2 LQKENI. The length of the CDR3 is 15 residues. Deletions cut 1 base from V and 2 bases from J, with 9 bases between. This clone was seen once. Its target is unknown. Cells were stimulated nonspecifically with anti-CD3/anti-CD28 magnetic beads. Responding CD4+ T cells were sorted by upregulation of both CD40 ligand and CD69. Plasma HIV-1 RNA stayed below 50 copies/mL for at least 4 years. CD8-depleted PBMCs were stimulated about 20 hours with anti-CD28/CD49d costimulation, CD40-blocking antibody and enfuvirtide. This was the immunoSEQ version 4 assay in survey mode. Libraries were prepared by immunoSEQ multiplex PCR; TCRdb keeps only in-frame clonotypes and omits some of them. Here the sample spans 40,000 to 45,000 clones, approximately 89% being singletons.

This material consisted of CD4+ T cells sorted from PBMCs after approximately 19-hour stimulation, taken from a patient who received antiretroviral therapy. The sequence derives from an adult man with HIV who was CMV-seropositive. The rearrangement links TRBV18 to TRBJ2-4; D is unresolved. CDR3 coding DNA: TGTGCCAGCTCACCACAGTTCGGGTCCAAAAACATTCAGTACTTC. It encodes CASSPQFGSKNIQYF. Full variable domain (missing parts from reference TRBV18 and TRBJ2-4): NAGVMQNPRHLVRRRGQEARLRCSPMKGHSHVYWYRQLPEEGLKFMVYLQKENIIDESGMPKERFSAEFPKEGPSILRIQQVVRGDSAAYFCASSPQFGSKNIQYFGAGTRLSVL.